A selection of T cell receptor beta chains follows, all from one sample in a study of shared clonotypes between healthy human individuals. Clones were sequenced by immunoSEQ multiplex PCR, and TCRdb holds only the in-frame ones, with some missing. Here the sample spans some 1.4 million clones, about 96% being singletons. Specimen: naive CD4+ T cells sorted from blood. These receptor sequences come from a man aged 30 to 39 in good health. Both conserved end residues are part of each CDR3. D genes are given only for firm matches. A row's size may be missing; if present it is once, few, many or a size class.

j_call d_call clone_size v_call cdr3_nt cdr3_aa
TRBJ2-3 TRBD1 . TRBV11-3 TGTGCCAGCAGAGGACAGGGCACAGATACGCAGTATTTT CASRGQGTDTQYF
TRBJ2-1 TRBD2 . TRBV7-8 TGTGCCAGCAGCTTAGCTGAGGGACTAATCTCAAAGCAGTTCTTC CASSLAEGLISKQFF
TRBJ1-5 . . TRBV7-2 TGTGCCAGCAGCTTAATCCAGGGAGGACAGCCCCAGCATTTT CASSLIQGGQPQHF
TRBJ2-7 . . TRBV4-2 TGTGCCAGCAGCCAATGGCCGTTAAGCTACGAGCAGTACTTC CASSQWPLSYEQYF
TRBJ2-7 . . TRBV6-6 TGTGCCAGCAGTTACACGTGGGACGGTTACGAGCAGTACTTC CASSYTWDGYEQYF
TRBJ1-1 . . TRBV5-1 TGCGCCAGCAGAGAGTCGACGGAAGCTTTCTTT CASRESTEAFF
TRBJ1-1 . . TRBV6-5 TGTGCCAGCAGTGGGGCCGGGACTGCGAACACTGAAGCTTTCTTT CASSGAGTANTEAFF
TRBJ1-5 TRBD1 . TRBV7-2 TGTGCCAGCAGCTTAGGGACAGGGAATCAGCCCCAGCATTTT CASSLGTGNQPQHF
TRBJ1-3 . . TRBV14 TGTGCCAGCAGCCTCTCAGGGTCGGGGGGCCCTTCTGGAAACACCATATATTTT CASSLSGSGGPSGNTIYF
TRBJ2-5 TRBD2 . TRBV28 TGTGCCAGCAGTTTACTAGCGGGAGGGTATGAGACCCAGTACTTC CASSLLAGGYETQYF
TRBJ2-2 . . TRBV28 TGTGCCAGCAGACTAGGGGGGACCGGGGAGCTGTTTTTT CASRLGGTGELFF
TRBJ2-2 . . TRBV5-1 TGCGCCAGCAGCTTGATGACTAGAATTGGCACCGGGGAGCTGTTTTTT CASSLMTRIGTGELFF
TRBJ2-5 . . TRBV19 TGTGCCAGTAGTATAGTGCGGGGTGCGGGACTAGAGACCCAGTACTTC CASSIVRGAGLETQYF
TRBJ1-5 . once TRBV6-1 TGTGCCAGCAGTGGGGGGGCACTCGGCAATCAGCCCCAGCATTTT CASSGGALGNQPQHF
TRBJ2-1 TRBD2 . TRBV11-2 TGTGCCAGCAGCTTAGGGACTAGCGTTAATGAGCAGTTCTTC CASSLGTSVNEQFF
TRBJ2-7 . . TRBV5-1 TGCGCCAGCAGCCCGAGGACTGCCTTCTACGAGCAGTACTTC CASSPRTAFYEQYF